This TCR beta chain is drawn from a study of Ad26.COV2.S vaccination and SARS-CoV-2 variants. Broader study findings: Overall T cell responses may have been underestimated by the analyses of TCR breadth and depth. People given the vaccine had a wider spike-specific TCR breadth than placebo recipients did. Reported findings describe substantial breadth in spike-specific CD8+ and CD4+ T cell responses following vaccination.

Profiling relied on immunoSEQ multiplex PCR, and the TCRdb table lists in-frame clones only, not all of them. The sample holds 400,000 to 500,000 clones; about 88% are singletons and the top ten take around 2.6%. As for treatment: around 19 received Ad26.COV2.S at low or high dose, single or two shots; about five received placebo; per-sample allocation not given. Sampling happened 63 days after the first vaccine or placebo injection. An 18-55-year-old adult in Boston served as donor. A word on this clone: Its antigen remains unknown.

This specimen was peripheral blood, taken in a trial of Ad26.COV2.S vaccine versus placebo. This receptor was taken from a person aged 18-65 years who received the Ad26.COV2.S COVID-19 vaccine or a placebo.

DNA of the CDR3: TGCGCCAGCAGCTCCGCAACAGGGACGGTGGGTTCACCCCTCCACTTT. Translation gives CASSSATGTVGSPLHF. The V gene is TRBV5-1, the J gene TRBJ1-6; tentative D call: TRBD1 (6 bases). V lost 3 bases, J lost 9 bases, and 19 bases lay in between. The CDR3 has 16 residues. CDR1 SGHRS and CDR2 YFSETQ come from the germline V gene.